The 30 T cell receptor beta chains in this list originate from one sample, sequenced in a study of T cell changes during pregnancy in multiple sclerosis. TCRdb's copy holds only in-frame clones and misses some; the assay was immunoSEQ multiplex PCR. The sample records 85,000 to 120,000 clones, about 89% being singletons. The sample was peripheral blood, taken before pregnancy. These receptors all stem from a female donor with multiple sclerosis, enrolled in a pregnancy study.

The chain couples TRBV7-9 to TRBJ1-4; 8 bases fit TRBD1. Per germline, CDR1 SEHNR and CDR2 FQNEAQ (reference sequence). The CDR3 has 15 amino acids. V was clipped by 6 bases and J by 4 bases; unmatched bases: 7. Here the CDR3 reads CASSLQGAFNEKLFF. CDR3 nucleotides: TGTGCCAGCAGTCTCCAGGGGGCGTTTAATGAAAAACTGTTTTTT. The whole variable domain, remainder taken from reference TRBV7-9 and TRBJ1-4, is DTGVSQNPRHKITKRGQNVTFRCDPISEHNRLYWYRQTLGQGPEFLTYFQNEAQLEKSRLLSDRFSAERPKGSFSTLEIQRTEQGDSAMYLCASSLQGAFNEKLFFGSGTQLSVL.

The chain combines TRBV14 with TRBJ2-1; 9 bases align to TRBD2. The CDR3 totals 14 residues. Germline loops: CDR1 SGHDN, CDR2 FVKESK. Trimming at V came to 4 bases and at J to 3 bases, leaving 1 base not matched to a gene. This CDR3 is CASSLRGGYNEQFF. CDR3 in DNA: TGTGCCAGCAGCCTGCGGGGGGGCTACAATGAGCAGTTCTTC.

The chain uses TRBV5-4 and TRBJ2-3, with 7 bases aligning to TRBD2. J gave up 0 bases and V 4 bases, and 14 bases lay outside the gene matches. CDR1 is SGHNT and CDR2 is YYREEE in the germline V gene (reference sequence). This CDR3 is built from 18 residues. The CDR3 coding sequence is TGTGCCAGCAGCATAAACCCCGCTAGCGGCTCTAGCACAGATACGCAGTATTTT. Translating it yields CASSINPASGSSTDTQYF.

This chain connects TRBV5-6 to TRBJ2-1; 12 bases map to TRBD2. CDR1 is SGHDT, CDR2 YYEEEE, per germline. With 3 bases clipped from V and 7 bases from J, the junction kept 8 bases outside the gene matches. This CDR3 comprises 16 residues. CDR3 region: CASSYQTSGSYNEQFF. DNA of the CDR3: TGTGCCAGCAGCTACCAGACTAGCGGGAGTTATAATGAGCAGTTCTTC.

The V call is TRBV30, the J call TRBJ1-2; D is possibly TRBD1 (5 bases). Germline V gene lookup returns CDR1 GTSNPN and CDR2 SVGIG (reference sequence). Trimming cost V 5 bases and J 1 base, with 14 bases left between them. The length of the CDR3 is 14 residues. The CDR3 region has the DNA TGTGCCTGGGGTGAGCGGGGGTTTAACTATGGCTACACCTTC. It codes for CAWGERGFNYGYTF.

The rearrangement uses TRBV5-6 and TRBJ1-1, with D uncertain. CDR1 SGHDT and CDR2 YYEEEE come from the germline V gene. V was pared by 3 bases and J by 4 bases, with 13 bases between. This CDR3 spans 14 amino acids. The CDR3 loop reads CASSSKYSPTEAFF. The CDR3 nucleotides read TGTGCCAGCAGCTCAAAGTACAGTCCCACTGAAGCTTTCTTT.

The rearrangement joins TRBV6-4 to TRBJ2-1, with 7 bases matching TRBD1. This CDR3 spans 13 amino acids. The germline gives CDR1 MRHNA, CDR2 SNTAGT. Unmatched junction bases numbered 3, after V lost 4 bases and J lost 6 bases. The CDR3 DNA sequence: TGTGCCAGCAGTGGGCAGGGGGTCAATGAGCAGTTCTTC. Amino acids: CASSGQGVNEQFF.

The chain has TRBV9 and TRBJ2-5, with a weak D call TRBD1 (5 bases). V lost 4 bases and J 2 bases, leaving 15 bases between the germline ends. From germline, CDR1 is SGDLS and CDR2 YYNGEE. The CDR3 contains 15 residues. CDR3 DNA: TGTGCCAGCAGCTCCCAGGACATTTTACAAGAGACCCAGTACTTC. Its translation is CASSSQDILQETQYF. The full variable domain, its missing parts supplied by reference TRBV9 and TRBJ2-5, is DSGVTQTPKHLITATGQRVTLRCSPRSGDLSVYWYQQSLDQGLQFLIQYYNGEERAKGNILERFSAQQFPDLHSELNLSSLELGDSALYFCASSSQDILQETQYFGPGTRLLVL.

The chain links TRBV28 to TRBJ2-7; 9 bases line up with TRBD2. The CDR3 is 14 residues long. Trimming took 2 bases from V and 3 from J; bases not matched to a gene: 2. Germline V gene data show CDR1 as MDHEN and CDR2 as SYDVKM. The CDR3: CASSLRLADYEQYF. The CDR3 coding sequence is TGTGCCAGCAGTTTAAGACTAGCGGACTACGAGCAGTACTTC.

The CDR3 reads CASSSIMDWYEQYF. Here the CDR3 DNA reads TGTGCCAGCAGCTCGATTATGGACTGGTACGAGCAGTACTTC. The rearrangement joins TRBV5-6 to TRBJ2-7; a possible D gene is TRBD2 (5 bases). V lost 3 bases, J lost 4 bases, and 14 bases lay in between. CDR1 is SGHDT, CDR2 YYEEEE, per germline. The CDR3 totals 14 residues.

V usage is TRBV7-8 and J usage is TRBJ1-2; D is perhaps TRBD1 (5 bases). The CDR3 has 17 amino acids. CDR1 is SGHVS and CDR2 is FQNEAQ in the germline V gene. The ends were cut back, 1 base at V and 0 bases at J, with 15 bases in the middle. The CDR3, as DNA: TGTGCCAGCAGCTTAGTCTTCCAGACAGACTCTAACTATGGCTACACCTTC. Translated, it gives CASSLVFQTDSNYGYTF.

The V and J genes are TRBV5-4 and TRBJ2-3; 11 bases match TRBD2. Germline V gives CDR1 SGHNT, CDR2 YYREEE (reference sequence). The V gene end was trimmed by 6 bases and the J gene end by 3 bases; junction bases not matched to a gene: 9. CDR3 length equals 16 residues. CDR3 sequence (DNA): TGTGCCAGCACAATAACTAGCGGGAGTATTACAGATACGCAGTATTTT. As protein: CASTITSGSITDTQYF. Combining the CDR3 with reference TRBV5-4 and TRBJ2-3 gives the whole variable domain ETGVTQSPTHLIKTRGQQVTLRCSSQSGHNTVSWYQQALGQGPQFIFQYYREEENGRGNFPPRFSGLQFPNYSSELNVNALELDDSALYLCASTITSGSITDTQYFGPGTRLTVL.

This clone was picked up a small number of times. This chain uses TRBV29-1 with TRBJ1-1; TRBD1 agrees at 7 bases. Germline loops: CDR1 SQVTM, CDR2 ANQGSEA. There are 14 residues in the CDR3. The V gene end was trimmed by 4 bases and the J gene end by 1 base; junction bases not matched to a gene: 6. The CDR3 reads CSVGQGIRNTEAFF. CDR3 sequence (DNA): TGCAGCGTTGGACAGGGCATTCGGAACACTGAAGCTTTCTTT.

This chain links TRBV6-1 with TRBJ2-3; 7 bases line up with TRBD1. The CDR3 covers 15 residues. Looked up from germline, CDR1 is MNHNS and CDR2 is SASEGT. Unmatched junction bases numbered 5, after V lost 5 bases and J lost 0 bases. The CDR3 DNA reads TGTGCCAGCAGTACCCGACAGGGTAGCACAGATACGCAGTATTTT. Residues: CASSTRQGSTDTQYF.

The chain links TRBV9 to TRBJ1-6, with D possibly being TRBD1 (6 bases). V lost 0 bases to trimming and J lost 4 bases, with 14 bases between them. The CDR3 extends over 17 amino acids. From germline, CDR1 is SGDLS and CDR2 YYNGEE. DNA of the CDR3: TGTGCCAGCAGCGTAGCGCAGGGGATGGGGTATAATTCACCCCTCCACTTT. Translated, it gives CASSVAQGMGYNSPLHF.

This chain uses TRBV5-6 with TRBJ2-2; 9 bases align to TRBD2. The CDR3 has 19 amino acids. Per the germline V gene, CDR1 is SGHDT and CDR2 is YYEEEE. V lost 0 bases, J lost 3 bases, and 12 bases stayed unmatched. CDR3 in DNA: TGTGCCAGCAGCTTGGAGGGATCCCTTAGCGGGAGAGACACCGGGGAGCTGTTTTTT. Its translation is CASSLEGSLSGRDTGELFF.

CDR3 in amino acids: CASSFSTDTQYF. The CDR3 region has the DNA TGTGCCAGCAGCTTCTCCACAGATACGCAGTATTTT. The chain carries TRBV5-4 and TRBJ2-3; D remains ambiguous. The CDR3 has 12 residues. V gave up 2 bases and J gave up 2 bases, with 3 bases separating them. Per the germline V gene, CDR1 is SGHNT and CDR2 is YYREEE (reference sequence).

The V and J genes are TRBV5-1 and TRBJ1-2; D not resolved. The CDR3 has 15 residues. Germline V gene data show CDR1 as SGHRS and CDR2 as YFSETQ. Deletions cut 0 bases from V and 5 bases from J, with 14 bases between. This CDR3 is CASSLVASAIYGYTF. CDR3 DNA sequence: TGCGCCAGCAGCTTGGTAGCCTCCGCCATATATGGCTACACCTTC.

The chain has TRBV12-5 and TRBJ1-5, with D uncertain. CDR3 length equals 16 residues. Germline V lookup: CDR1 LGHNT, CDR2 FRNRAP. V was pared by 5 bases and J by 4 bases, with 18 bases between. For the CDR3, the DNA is TGTGCTAGTGGTCCCAATTCTCTCGTACTTAATCAGCCCCAGCATTTT. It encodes CASGPNSLVLNQPQHF.

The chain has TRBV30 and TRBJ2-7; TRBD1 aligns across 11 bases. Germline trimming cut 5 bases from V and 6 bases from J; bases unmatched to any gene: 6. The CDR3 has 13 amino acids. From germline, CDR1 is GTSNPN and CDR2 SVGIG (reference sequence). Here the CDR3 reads CAWQRDRGSEQYF. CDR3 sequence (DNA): TGTGCCTGGCAACGGGACAGGGGGAGCGAGCAGTACTTC.

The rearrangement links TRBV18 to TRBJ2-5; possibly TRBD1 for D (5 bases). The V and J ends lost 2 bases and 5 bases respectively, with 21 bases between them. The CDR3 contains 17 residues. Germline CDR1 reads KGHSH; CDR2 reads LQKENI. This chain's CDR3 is CASSPYRVSRVGETQYF. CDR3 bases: TGTGCCAGCTCACCATATCGGGTTTCCAGGGTCGGCGAGACCCAGTACTTC.

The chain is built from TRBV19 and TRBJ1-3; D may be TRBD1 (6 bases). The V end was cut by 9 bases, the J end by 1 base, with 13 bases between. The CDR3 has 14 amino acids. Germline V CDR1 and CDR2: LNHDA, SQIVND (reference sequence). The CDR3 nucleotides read TGTGCCAGCTGGCCAGGGGATTCTGGAAACACCATATATTTT. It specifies CASWPGDSGNTIYF. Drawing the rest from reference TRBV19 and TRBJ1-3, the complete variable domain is DGGITQSPKYLFRKEGQNVTLSCEQNLNHDAMYWYRQDPGQGLRLIYYSQIVNDFQKGDIAEGYSVSREKKESFPLTVTSAQKNPTAFYLCASWPGDSGNTIYFGEGSWLTVV.

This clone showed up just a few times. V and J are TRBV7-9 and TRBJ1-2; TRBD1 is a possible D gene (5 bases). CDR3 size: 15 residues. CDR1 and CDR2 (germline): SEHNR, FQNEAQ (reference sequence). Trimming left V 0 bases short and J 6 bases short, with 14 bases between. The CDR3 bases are TGTGCCAGCAGCTTAGCGGGGCAAGGGCTGAATGGCTACACCTTC. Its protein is CASSLAGQGLNGYTF.

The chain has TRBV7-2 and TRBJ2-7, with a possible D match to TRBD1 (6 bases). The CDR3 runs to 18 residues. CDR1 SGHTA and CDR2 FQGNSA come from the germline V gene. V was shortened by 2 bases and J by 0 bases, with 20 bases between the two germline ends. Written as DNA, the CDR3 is TGTGCCAGCAGCTTAAGAGGGGGTGGTGGGGTGGACTCCTACGAGCAGTACTTC. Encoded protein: CASSLRGGGGVDSYEQYF.

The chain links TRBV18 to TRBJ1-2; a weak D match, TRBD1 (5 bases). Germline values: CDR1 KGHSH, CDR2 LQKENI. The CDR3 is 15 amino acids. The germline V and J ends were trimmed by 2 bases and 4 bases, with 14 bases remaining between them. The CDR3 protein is CASSPLSDSSYGYTF. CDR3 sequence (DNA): TGTGCCAGCTCACCATTATCCGACAGTTCCTATGGCTACACCTTC.

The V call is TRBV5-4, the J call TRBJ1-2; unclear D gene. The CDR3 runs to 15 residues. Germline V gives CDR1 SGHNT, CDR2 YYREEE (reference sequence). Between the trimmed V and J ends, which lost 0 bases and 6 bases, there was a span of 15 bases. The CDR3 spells CASSLEVVTGNGYTF. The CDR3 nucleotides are TGTGCCAGCAGCTTGGAAGTCGTGACGGGGAATGGCTACACCTTC.

The CDR3 DNA reads as TGCAGCGTTGCGGCGGGGTACAATGAGCAGTTCTTC. Amino acids: CSVAAGYNEQFF. This chain connects TRBV29-1 to TRBJ2-1, with D maybe TRBD2 (6 bases). CDR1 and CDR2 from the germline V gene are SQVTM and ANQGSEA. The CDR3 contains 12 residues. V was cut by 4 bases and J by 4 bases, with 8 bases left in between.

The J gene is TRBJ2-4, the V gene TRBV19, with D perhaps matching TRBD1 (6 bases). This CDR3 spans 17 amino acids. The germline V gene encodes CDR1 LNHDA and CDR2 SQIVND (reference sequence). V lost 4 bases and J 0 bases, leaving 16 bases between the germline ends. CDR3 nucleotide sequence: TGTGCCAGTAGTAACCGCGGACAGTCTGTAGCCAAAAACATTCAGTACTTC. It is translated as CASSNRGQSVAKNIQYF.

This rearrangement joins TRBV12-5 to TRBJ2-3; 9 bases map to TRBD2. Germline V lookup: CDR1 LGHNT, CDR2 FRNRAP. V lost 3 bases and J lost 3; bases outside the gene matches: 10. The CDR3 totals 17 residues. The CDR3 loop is CASGLSRSGGPTDTQYF. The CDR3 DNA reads TGTGCTAGTGGTTTAAGTCGAAGCGGGGGGCCGACAGATACGCAGTATTTT. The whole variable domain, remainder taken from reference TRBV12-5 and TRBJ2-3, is DARVTQTPRHKVTEMGQEVTMRCQPILGHNTVFWYRQTMMQGLELLAYFRNRAPLDDSGMPKDRFSAEMPDATLATLKIQPSEPRDSAVYFCASGLSRSGGPTDTQYFGPGTRLTVL.

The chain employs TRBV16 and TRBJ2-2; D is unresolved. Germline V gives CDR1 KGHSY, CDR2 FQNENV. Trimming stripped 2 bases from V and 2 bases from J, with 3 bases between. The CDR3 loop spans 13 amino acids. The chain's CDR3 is CASSQTNTGELFF. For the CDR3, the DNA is TGTGCCAGCAGCCAAACAAACACCGGGGAGCTGTTTTTT. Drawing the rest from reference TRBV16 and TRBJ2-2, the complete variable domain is GEEVAQTPKHLVRGEGQKAKLYCAPIKGHSYVFWYQQVLKNEFKFLISFQNENVFDETGMPKERFSAKCLPNSPCSLEIQATKLEDSAVYFCASSQTNTGELFFGEGSRLTVL.